Listed below are T cell receptor beta chains from one sample, sequenced in a study of cytomegalovirus exposure and HLA in healthy donors. Some clones are missing from TCRdb's copy, which holds only in-frame ones; the method was immunoSEQ multiplex PCR. The data hold over 150,000 clones, with about four fifths observed a single time. The sequenced material came from PBMCs. These receptors were taken from a man aged 30-40 years in good health and CMV-seropositive. CDR3s include the opening cysteine and the closing phenylalanine or tryptophan. D genes are given only for firm matches. Only some rows state a clone size, as once, few, many or a class for expanded clones.

.	TRBJ2-3	.	TRBV25-1	CASSEYGSGTDTQYF	TGTGCCAGCAGTGAATATGGAAGCGGAACAGATACGCAGTATTTT
.	TRBJ1-1	.	TRBV6-1	CASSPITEAFF	TGTGCCAGCAGTCCCATCACTGAAGCTTTCTTT
.	TRBJ2-6	once	TRBV7-2	CASSLGGTGANVLTF	TGTGCCAGCAGCTTAGGCGGGACTGGGGCCAACGTCCTGACTTTC
TRBD1	TRBJ1-1	.	TRBV27	CASSSGGTGTEAFF	TGTGCCAGCAGTTCAGGGGGGACGGGTACTGAAGCTTTCTTT
TRBD1	TRBJ1-2	.	TRBV27	CASSVQGAIYGYTF	TGTGCCAGCAGTGTTCAGGGGGCGATCTATGGCTACACCTTC
.	TRBJ2-3	few	TRBV7-3	CASSPRQVDTDTQYF	TGTGCCAGCAGCCCCAGGCAGGTCGACACAGATACGCAGTATTTT
TRBD1	TRBJ2-7	.	TRBV5-1	CASSSYRQGTYEQYF	TGCGCCAGCAGCTCGTATCGACAGGGGACCTACGAGCAGTACTTC
TRBD1	TRBJ1-2	.	TRBV7-6	CASSGTGGGGYTF	TGTGCCAGCAGCGGAACAGGGGGCGGCGGCTACACCTTC
TRBD1	TRBJ1-6	.	TRBV7-9	CASSRQGGSPLHF	TGTGCCAGCTCAAGACAGGGTGGATCACCCCTCCACTTT
.	TRBJ1-3	.	TRBV4-2	CASSQDPGNTIYF	TGTGCCAGCAGCCAAGACCCAGGAAACACCATATATTTT
TRBD2	TRBJ2-5	.	TRBV4-1	CASSQDPGRARETQYF	TGCGCCAGCAGCCAAGATCCCGGGAGGGCCCGGGAGACCCAGTACTTC
TRBD2	TRBJ2-1	.	TRBV12-5	CASGLALPSGRSNEQFF	TGTGCTAGTGGTTTGGCCCTTCCTAGCGGGAGGTCGAATGAGCAGTTCTTC
.	TRBJ1-2	once	TRBV6-5	CASSYRTGNYGYTF	TGTGCCAGCAGTTACAGGACTGGAAACTATGGCTACACCTTC
TRBD1	TRBJ2-3	few	TRBV4-2	CASSQGDRVSTDTQYF	TGTGCCAGCAGCCAAGGGGACAGGGTCAGTACAGATACGCAGTATTTT
.	TRBJ1-2	.	TRBV6-1	CASSVRENGYTF	TGTGCCAGCAGTGTCCGGGAGAATGGCTACACCTTC
.	TRBJ1-4	.	TRBV4-2	CASSQDSDRRNEKLFF	TGTGCCAGCAGCCAAGATTCAGACAGAAGAAATGAAAAACTGTTTTTT
.	TRBJ1-5	.	TRBV6-6	CASSYDAGGNQPQHF	TGTGCCAGCAGTTACGATGCGGGGGGTAATCAGCCCCAGCATTTT
TRBD2	TRBJ2-3	.	TRBV7-6	CASSLDSGGPADTQYF	TGTGCCAGCAGCTTAGATAGCGGGGGCCCCGCCGATACGCAGTATTTT
.	TRBJ2-7	.	TRBV27	CASSFPGRREQYF	TGTGCCAGCAGTTTTCCAGGGCGGCGCGAGCAGTACTTC
.	TRBJ1-2	.	TRBV5-4	CASSVQGIYGYTF	TGTGCCAGCAGCGTTCAGGGGATCTATGGCTACACCTTC
TRBD1	TRBJ1-1	.	TRBV7-8	CASSQFGQGDTEAFF	TGTGCCAGCAGCCAGTTCGGACAGGGGGACACTGAAGCTTTCTTT
.	TRBJ1-2	once	TRBV19	CASSIGGNYGYTF	TGTGCCAGTAGTATCGGGGGAAACTATGGCTACACCTTC
.	TRBJ2-7	.	TRBV27	CASSLSSLRVGSGEQYF	TGTGCCAGCAGTTTATCGTCGTTAAGGGTCGGGAGCGGCGAGCAGTACTTC
.	TRBJ2-6	.	TRBV6-1	CASSIQISGANVLTF	TGTGCCAGCAGCATACAGATCTCTGGGGCCAACGTCCTGACTTTC
TRBD1	TRBJ2-7	.	TRBV27	CASSGDSYEQCF	TGTGCCAGCAGTGGGGACAGCTACGAGCAGTGCTTC
.	TRBJ2-1	.	TRBV4-2	CASSQAQNEQFF	TGTGCCAGCAGCCAAGCGCAGAATGAGCAGTTCTTC
TRBD2	TRBJ2-3	.	TRBV9	CASSAASGSESDTQYF	TGTGCCAGCAGCGCCGCTAGCGGGAGTGAGTCAGATACGCAGTATTTT
TRBD2	TRBJ2-7	.	TRBV15	CATSIPAGGLYEQYF	TGTGCCACCAGCATACCAGCGGGAGGGCTTTACGAGCAGTACTTC
TRBD2	TRBJ2-5	.	TRBV27	CASSVAGGAPQETQYF	TGTGCCAGCAGCGTAGCGGGAGGGGCCCCACAAGAGACCCAGTACTTC
.	TRBJ2-2	.	TRBV7-9	CASSLGWLADNTGELFF	TGTGCCAGCAGCTTAGGGTGGTTAGCGGATAACACCGGGGAGCTGTTTTTT
TRBD2	TRBJ2-2	.	TRBV12-5	CASGTGTSIGELFF	TGTGCTAGTGGTACCGGGACTAGCATCGGGGAGCTGTTTTTT